This T cell receptor (beta chain) came from a study of blood T cell repertoires in COVID-19. Study summary: Samples came from the United States, Italy and Spain, spanning acute and convalescent COVID-19. Sample material is recorded as cDNA or gDNA derived from T cells, B-cell-depleted T cells, or PBMCs.

V lost 5 bases, J lost 2 bases, and 9 bases lay in between. The CDR3 spans 13 residues. The germline V gene encodes CDR1 MDHEN and CDR2 SYDVKM. In the original workflow: Amplification of reference gene primers provided the estimated nucleated cell counts. The repertoire was sequenced with immunoSEQ multiplex PCR; TCRdb's copy has only in-frame clones and lacks some. V and J calls and clone size follow that table, whereas D and trimming were derived from the DNA. Among over 35,000 clones listed, 86% were seen once. This chain uses TRBV28 with TRBJ1-2; perhaps TRBD1 as D (5 bases). The TCR comes from a man aged 55 to 69 with active COVID-19. What was sequenced was peripheral blood. Here the CDR3 reads CASSPPGNYGYTF. The CDR3 DNA sequence: TGTGCCAGCAGTCCGCCAGGGAACTATGGCTACACCTTC.